The 26 T cell receptor beta chains below all came from one sample that was sequenced in a study of blood T cell repertoires in COVID-19. The protocol was immunoSEQ multiplex PCR, while the TCRdb copy is restricted to in-frame clones and leaves out a portion. The sample lists a few hundred thousand clones, just under 90% occurring once. The specimen sequenced was PBMCs or T cells enriched from blood (not recorded which). The source of these receptors is a woman between 50 and 59 years old who had recovered from COVID-19.

CDR3 in DNA: TGTGCCAGCAGATCCGGACAGTCCTACAATGAGCAGTTCTTC. It codes for CASRSGQSYNEQFF. V and J are TRBV28 and TRBJ2-1; D is possibly TRBD1 (6 bases). CDR1 and CDR2 from the germline V gene are MDHEN and SYDVKM. The CDR3 has 14 amino acids. The V gene lost 6 bases and the J gene lost 1 base, with 10 bases spanning the gap. Complete variable domain (other parts from reference TRBV28 and TRBJ2-1): DVKVTQSSRYLVKRTGEKVFLECVQDMDHENMFWYRQDPGLGLRLIYFSYDVKMKEKGDIPEGYSVSREKKERFSLILESASTNQTSMYLCASRSGQSYNEQFFGPGTRLTVL.

The chain combines TRBV5-4 with TRBJ2-7, with TRBD2 matching over 8 bases. CDR3 length equals 15 residues. Germline assignment: CDR1 SGHNT and CDR2 YYREEE (reference sequence). With 4 bases clipped from V and 3 bases from J, the junction kept 9 bases outside the gene matches. CDR3 nucleotide sequence: TGTGCCAGCAGCCCCCAGGAGCGGGGGAACTACGAGCAGTACTTC. Amino acids: CASSPQERGNYEQYF.

The rearrangement joins TRBV28 to TRBJ2-7; TRBD1 might be the D (5 bases). The CDR3 contains 15 residues. The germline CDR1 and CDR2 sequences are MDHEN and SYDVKM. With 3 bases removed from V and 2 bases from J, the gap between germline ends came to 14 bases. The CDR3 coding sequence is TGTGCCAGCAGTTTCCTGGGCCAGGGCACCTACGAGCAGTACTTC. Amino acid sequence: CASSFLGQGTYEQYF.

The V call is TRBV18, the J call TRBJ1-1; weak D call: TRBD1 (5 bases). Germline lookup yields CDR1 KGHSH and CDR2 LQKENI. Trimming cost V 4 bases and J 0 bases, with 12 bases left between them. The CDR3 has 15 residues. The CDR3 spells CASSQEGVMNTEAFF. Written as DNA, the CDR3 is TGTGCCAGCTCACAGGAAGGGGTGATGAACACTGAAGCTTTCTTT.

This clone was seen just once. V is TRBV7-2 and J is TRBJ2-5; TRBD2 is a possible D gene (5 bases). The CDR3 is made up of 13 amino acids. CDR1 SGHTA and CDR2 FQGNSA come from the germline V gene. V gave up 5 bases and J gave up 4 bases, with 11 bases separating them. The CDR3 here is CASSPGFRETQYF. The CDR3 DNA reads TGTGCCAGCAGCCCGGGATTTAGAGAGACCCAGTACTTC.

V is TRBV6-1 and J is TRBJ1-1, with TRBD1 matching 7 bases. Germline loops: CDR1 MNHNS, CDR2 SASEGT. This CDR3 contains 15 residues. V shed 1 base, J shed 5 bases, and the junction held 7 bases outside the gene matches. In DNA form, the CDR3 reads TGTGCCAGCAGTGAAGAAAGGGGGCGAGGGACTGAAGCTTTCTTT. This codes for CASSEERGRGTEAFF.

On this clone itself: One end of the junction varies from germline; a read error may be responsible. This chain uses TRBV7-7 with TRBJ2-5; tentatively, D is TRBD1 (5 bases). Germline lookup yields CDR1 SSHAT and CDR2 FNYEAQ (reference sequence). This CDR3 spans 15 amino acids. This CDR3 reads CASSLGRVYQETQYF. DNA for the CDR3: TGTGCTAGCAGCTTAGGCAGGGTATACCAAGAGACCCAGTACTTC.

Regarding this clone: An end of the junction differs from the germline gene, which may be a read error. This chain joins TRBV5-3 and TRBJ1-2; a weak D match, TRBD1 (6 bases). TRBV5-3 is filed as an ORF, its function uncertain. The CDR3 has 12 amino acids. Written as DNA, the CDR3 is TGCCGAAGAGCAGGACAGCGATATGGCTACACCTTC. As protein: CRRAGQRYGYTF.

The chain is built from TRBV9 and TRBJ2-1; D unresolved. V was clipped by 0 bases and J by 4 bases, with 11 bases between them. This CDR3 is built from 15 residues. Germline V gene sequence: CDR1 SGDLS, CDR2 YYNGEE. CDR3 bases: TGTGCCAGCAGCGTAGATGAGCGTATGTACAATGAGCAGTTCTTC. Its translation is CASSVDERMYNEQFF.

The CDR3 DNA reads as TGTGCCAGCAGCTCTATACCACTGGGACAGGCAACAGATACGCAGTATTTT. This gives the protein CASSSIPLGQATDTQYF. This chain links TRBV7-9 with TRBJ2-3; 8 bases map to TRBD1. The V gene's germline CDR1 is SEHNR and CDR2 FQNEAQ (reference sequence). There are 17 residues in the CDR3. Trimming took 4 bases from V and 3 from J; bases not matched to a gene: 12.

This clone was seen once. This chain connects TRBV2 to TRBJ2-5; weak D call: TRBD1 (6 bases). This CDR3 region has 15 residues. Germline-derived CDR1 and CDR2 are SNHLY and FYNNEI. The germline V and J ends were trimmed by 8 bases and 2 bases, with 18 bases remaining between them. The CDR3 protein is CASRIGGQKQETQYF. The CDR3 DNA follows: TGTGCCAGCCGGATTGGTGGACAGAAACAAGAGACCCAGTACTTC. Supplemented by reference TRBV2 and TRBJ2-5, the full variable domain reads EPEVTQTPSHQVTQMGQEVILRCVPISNHLYFYWYRQILGQKVEFLVSFYNNEISEKSEIFDDQFSVERPDGSNFTLKIRSTKLEDSAMYFCASRIGGQKQETQYFGPGTRLLVL.

This chain uses TRBV7-9 with TRBJ2-3; a weak D match, TRBD2 (6 bases). CDR1 is SEHNR and CDR2 is FQNEAQ in the germline V gene (reference sequence). With 9 bases removed from V and 4 bases from J, the gap between germline ends came to 17 bases. CDR3 size: 14 residues. CDR3 protein: CASGALARADTQYF. Written as DNA, the CDR3 is TGTGCCAGTGGGGCCCTAGCGAGAGCAGATACGCAGTATTTT.

This chain connects TRBV7-2 to TRBJ1-1; D remains ambiguous. In germline, CDR1 is SGHTA, CDR2 FQGNSA. The CDR3 has 14 residues. Trimming stripped 2 bases from V and 1 base from J, with 8 bases between. For the CDR3, the DNA is TGTGCCAGCAGCTTACCCCCCCAGAACACTGAAGCTTTCTTT. This encodes CASSLPPQNTEAFF.

The chain uses TRBV4-3 and TRBJ1-4; the match to TRBD1 covers 8 bases. The J segment lost 8 bases and the V segment lost 0 bases, leaving 8 bases of the junction unmatched. The CDR3 covers 16 residues. CDR1 and CDR2 from the germline V gene are LGHNA and YSLEER. CDR3 nucleotide sequence: TGCGCCAGCAGCCAAGATGCGACAGGGGCTGGGGAAAAACTGTTTTTT. Translating it yields CASSQDATGAGEKLFF.

This clone has a single count. A clone one base away is much larger, so this may be a read error. Other DNA sequences within the sample encode an identical CDR3. The chain recombines TRBV5-1 with TRBJ1-1; D is perhaps TRBD1 (6 bases). V was cut by 0 bases and J by 3 bases, with 6 bases left in between. CDR1 is SGHRS, CDR2 YFSETQ, per germline. CDR3 length: 13 residues. The CDR3 sequence is CASSLDRDTEAFF. The CDR3 nucleotides are TGCGCCAGCAGCTTGGACAGGGACACTGAAGCTTTCTTT.

This clone was seen a few times. This rearrangement joins TRBV9 to TRBJ1-4; D call uncertain. Trimming pared 0 bases from V and 0 bases from J, leaving 12 bases between. Germline values: CDR1 SGDLS, CDR2 YYNGEE. This CDR3 has 17 amino acids. The DNA for the CDR3 is TGTGCCAGCAGCGTAGGGGCAGGATCGACAACTAATGAAAAACTGTTTTTT. Its translation is CASSVGAGSTTNEKLFF.

The gene calls are TRBV4-1 and TRBJ1-1; D perhaps matches TRBD1 (5 bases). Germline CDR1 reads MGHRA; CDR2 reads YSYEKL. This CDR3 is 14 amino acids long. V dropped 6 bases and J dropped 4 bases, with 15 bases sitting between them. Here the CDR3 DNA reads TGCGCCAGCAGGGACACCCTCTTGGGCACTGAAGCTTTCTTT. Its protein is CASRDTLLGTEAFF.

The V gene is TRBV18, the J gene TRBJ2-5; 7 bases match TRBD1. This CDR3 is 14 amino acids long. CDR1 is KGHSH and CDR2 is LQKENI in the germline V gene. The trim removed 3 bases at V and 3 bases at J, leaving 4 bases unmatched. CDR3 coding DNA: TGTGCCAGCTCACCGCCGGGACAGAAAGAGACCCAGTACTTC. This gives the protein CASSPPGQKETQYF.

The rearrangement uses TRBV30 and TRBJ1-2; D remains unclear. V was cut by 3 bases and J by 4 bases, with 21 bases left in between. There are 16 residues in the CDR3. Per the germline V gene, CDR1 is GTSNPN and CDR2 is SVGIG (reference sequence). The CDR3 region is CAWSESLSELLYGYTF. The CDR3 DNA is TGTGCCTGGAGCGAGAGCCTGTCTGAACTACTCTATGGCTACACCTTC.

V usage is TRBV19 and J usage is TRBJ2-6, with D possibly matching TRBD2 (7 bases). Trimming cost V 3 bases and J 3 bases, with 15 bases left between them. This CDR3 is built from 17 residues. The V gene's germline CDR1 is LNHDA and CDR2 SQIVND (reference sequence). The CDR3 DNA is TGTGCCAGTAGTATCGGTGGGAGGGGGTATGGGGCCAACGTCCTGACTTTC. The encoded protein is CASSIGGRGYGANVLTF.

J is TRBJ2-3 and V is TRBV6-5; 8 bases are shared with TRBD1. Trimming took 0 bases from V and 5 from J; bases not matched to a gene: 4. Germline assignment: CDR1 MNHEY and CDR2 SVGAGI. The CDR3 runs 15 residues. CDR3 sequence reads: CASSYSGDRQDTQYF. In DNA, the CDR3 is TGTGCCAGCAGTTACTCCGGGGACAGGCAAGATACGCAGTATTTT.

The CDR3 loop is CASSLISITWIGGTEAFF. In DNA, the CDR3 is TGTGCCAGCAGCCTTATCTCTATTACCTGGATCGGCGGCACTGAAGCTTTCTTT. This rearrangement joins TRBV7-2 to TRBJ1-1; D gene ambiguous. The CDR3 length is 18 residues. CDR1 is SGHTA and CDR2 is FQGNSA in the germline V gene. Trimming pared 5 bases from V and 4 bases from J, leaving 26 bases between.

The chain carries TRBV4-3 and TRBJ1-2; D possibly corresponds to TRBD1 (6 bases). Trimming removed 8 bases at V and 7 bases at J, with 20 bases between. CDR3 length: 14 amino acids. Germline CDR1 and CDR2: LGHNA and YSLEER. CDR3 region: CASRYRERSGGYTF. CDR3 sequence (DNA): TGCGCCAGCCGATACAGGGAGAGATCGGGTGGCTACACCTTC.

The J gene is TRBJ1-1, the V gene TRBV19; TRBD1 aligns across 7 bases. The germline V gene encodes CDR1 LNHDA and CDR2 SQIVND (reference sequence). J lost 3 bases, V lost 8 bases, and 9 bases had no gene match. The CDR3 sequence is 14 residues long. CDR3 DNA: TGTGCCAGTGTTAATGGACAGGTCTACACTGAAGCTTTCTTT. It specifies CASVNGQVYTEAFF.

This clone was detected once. The rearrangement links TRBV5-6 to TRBJ2-2, with TRBD1 matching over 8 bases. CDR3 length equals 15 residues. Unmatched junction bases numbered 4, after V lost 2 bases and J lost 4 bases. The germline gives CDR1 SGHDT, CDR2 YYEEEE. CDR3 loop: CASSFRDRSTGELFF. As DNA, the CDR3 is TGTGCCAGCAGCTTCCGGGACAGGAGCACCGGGGAGCTGTTTTTT. The whole variable domain, filled in from reference TRBV5-6 and TRBJ2-2, reads DAGVTQSPTHLIKTRGQQVTLRCSPKSGHDTVSWYQQALGQGPQFIFQYYEEEERQRGNFPDRFSGHQFPNYSSELNVNALLLGDSALYLCASSFRDRSTGELFFGEGSRLTVL.

The chain is built from TRBV12-3 or TRBV12-4 and TRBJ1-6; 7 bases match TRBD1. J was trimmed by 16 bases and V by 5 bases; bases with no gene match: 8. The CDR3 has 12 residues. The CDR3 loop reads CASSLTTGALHF. The CDR3 DNA follows: TGTGCCAGCAGTCTGACCACAGGGGCTCTCCACTTT.